This TCR beta chain is from a study of regulatory and conventional T cells in RAG deficiency. The CDR3 totals 19 residues. Germline V gene sequence: CDR1 SGDLS, CDR2 YYNGEE. V lost 0 bases and J lost 7; bases outside the gene matches: 15. Profiling relied on immunoSEQ multiplex PCR, and the TCRdb table lists in-frame clones only, not all of them. The sample holds 20,000 or so clones, 93% seen once. General study findings and limits: Other subsets showed around 9.4-fold reductions, but Treg unique TCR beta sequences fell about 92-fold in these patients. In Omenn syndrome, sorted "Tregs" may be peripherally activated cells.

As concerns this clone: Its antigen is not known.

Conventional CD4+ T cells were sorted from blood as CD25-low CD127-high cells. These data were also reused for a study on regulatory T cells. From that paper: Amplification used 52 TRBV primers and 13 TRBJ primers.

This TCR came from a human donor in good health. The sample consisted of CD4+ T cells sorted from blood. This chain connects TRBV9 to TRBJ2-2; 10 nucleotides match TRBD2. CDR3 amino acids: CASSVAAAGGPIGYGELFF. Written as DNA, the CDR3 is TGTGCCAGCAGCGTAGCTGCAGCGGGGGGGCCTATAGGATACGGGGAGCTGTTTTTT.